This note documents a single T cell receptor (beta chain) sequence. The antigen it binds to is not known. Per-base quality was not reported, and no clone a single base away is much larger than it. From cysteine to phenylalanine, the CDR3 is 16 amino acids long. Only CDR3 DNA remains: 48 bases, in frame from the first base. The V and J ends are trimmed by 0 bases and 1 base, leaving 11 bases between them. CDR1 and CDR2 are drawn from the germline V gene (reference sequence): MNHEY, SMNVEV. Libraries were constructed by the immunoSEQ multiplex PCR assay. TCRdb took over this immuneACCESS table, retaining in-frame rearrangements with V and J assigned. Such tables are incomplete; in checked studies, under half of the missing clones stem from an unresolved V gene, and the remainder is unexplained. This sample lists about 400,000 clones; around 95% were detected once. 0.015% to 0.025% of the sample is in the top ten clones.

These data belong to a study of shared T cell receptors in the human thymus (dated by TCRdb to the early 2020s). As for the study more broadly: The study examined how self-reactive, shared T-cell receptor alpha chains are generated in the human thymus.

Sequences were obtained from thymocytes. The receptor was derived from a human donor. This chain is built from TRBV27 and TRBJ2-3, with a tentative D gene TRBD2 over 5 matching bases. The nucleotide sequence is TGTGCCAGCAGTTTATCAAGTACCGGGGGCACAGATACGCAGTATTTT. The resulting protein is CASSLSSTGGTDTQYF.